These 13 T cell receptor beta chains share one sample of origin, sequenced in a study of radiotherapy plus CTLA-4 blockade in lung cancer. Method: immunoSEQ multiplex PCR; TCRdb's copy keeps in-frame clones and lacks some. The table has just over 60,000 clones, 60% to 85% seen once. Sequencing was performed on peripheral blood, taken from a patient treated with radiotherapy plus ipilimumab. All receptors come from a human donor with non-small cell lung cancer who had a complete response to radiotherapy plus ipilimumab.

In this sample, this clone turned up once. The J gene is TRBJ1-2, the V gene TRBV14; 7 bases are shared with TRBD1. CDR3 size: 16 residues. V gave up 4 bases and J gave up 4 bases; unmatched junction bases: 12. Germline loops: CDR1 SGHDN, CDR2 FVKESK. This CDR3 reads CASSPRTGALIYGYTF. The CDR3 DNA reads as TGTGCCAGCAGCCCGCGGACAGGAGCTTTGATCTATGGCTACACCTTC.

CDR3 residues: CASSPSQGNYGYTF. CDR3 DNA: TGTGCCAGCAGCCCATCACAGGGGAACTATGGCTACACCTTC. This chain links TRBV9 with TRBJ1-2; the match to TRBD1 covers 7 bases. The CDR3 is 14 amino acids. The germline V gene has CDR1 SGDLS and CDR2 YYNGEE. J lost 2 bases, V lost 4 bases, and 5 bases had no gene match.

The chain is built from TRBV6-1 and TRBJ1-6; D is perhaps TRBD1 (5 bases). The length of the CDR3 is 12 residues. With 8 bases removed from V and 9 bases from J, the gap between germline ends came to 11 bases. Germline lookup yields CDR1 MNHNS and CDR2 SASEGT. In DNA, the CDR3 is TGTGCCAGCGGGATTGGGGGTTCACCCCTCCACTTT. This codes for CASGIGGSPLHF.

In nucleotides, the CDR3 is TGTGCCAGCAGTGGGTACAGGGACGCCTACGAGCAGTACGTC. It is translated as CASSGYRDAYEQYV. V usage is TRBV2 and J usage is TRBJ2-7, with D perhaps TRBD1 (6 bases). V gave up 4 bases and J gave up 2 bases, with 12 bases separating them. Germline V CDR1 and CDR2: SNHLY, FYNNEI. The CDR3 is 14 residues long.

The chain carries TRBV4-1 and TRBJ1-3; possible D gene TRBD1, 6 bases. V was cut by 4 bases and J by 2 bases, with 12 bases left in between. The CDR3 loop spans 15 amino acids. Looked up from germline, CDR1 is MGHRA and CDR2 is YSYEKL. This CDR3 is CASSREGDTGNTIYF. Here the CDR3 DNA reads TGCGCCAGCAGCCGCGAGGGGGATACTGGAAACACCATATATTTT.

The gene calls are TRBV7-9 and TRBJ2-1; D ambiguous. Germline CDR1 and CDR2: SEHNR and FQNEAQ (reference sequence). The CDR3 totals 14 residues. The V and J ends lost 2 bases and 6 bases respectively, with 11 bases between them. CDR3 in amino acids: CASSLMSETNEQFF. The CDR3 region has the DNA TGTGCCAGCAGCTTAATGTCAGAAACCAATGAGCAGTTCTTC.

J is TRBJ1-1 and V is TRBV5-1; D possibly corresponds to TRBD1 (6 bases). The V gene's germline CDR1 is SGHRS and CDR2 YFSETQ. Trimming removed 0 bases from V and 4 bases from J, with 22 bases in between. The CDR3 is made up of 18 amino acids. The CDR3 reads CASSLVSGGPPSFTEAFF. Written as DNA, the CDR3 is TGCGCCAGCAGCTTGGTTTCTGGGGGCCCACCGAGTTTCACTGAAGCTTTCTTT. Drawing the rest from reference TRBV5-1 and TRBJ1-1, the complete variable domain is KAGVTQTPRYLIKTRGQQVTLSCSPISGHRSVSWYQQTPGQGLQFLFEYFSETQRNKGNFPGRFSGRQFSNSRSEMNVSTLELGDSALYLCASSLVSGGPPSFTEAFFGQGTRLTVV.

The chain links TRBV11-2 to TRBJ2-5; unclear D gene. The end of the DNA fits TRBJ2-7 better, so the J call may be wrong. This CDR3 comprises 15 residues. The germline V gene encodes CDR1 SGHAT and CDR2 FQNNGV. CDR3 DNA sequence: TGTGCCAGCAGCTTAGAGGACCCCGTTGTAGGCGAGCAGTACTTC. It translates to CASSLEDPVVGEQYF.

CDR3: CASKVTNAGELFF. Written as DNA, the CDR3 is TGTGCCAGCAAAGTGACCAACGCCGGGGAGCTGTTTTTT. V gene TRBV2 combines with J gene TRBJ2-2; D unclear. The CDR3 extends over 13 amino acids. Trimming left V 7 bases short and J 6 bases short, with 12 bases between. Germline-derived CDR1 and CDR2 are SNHLY and FYNNEI.

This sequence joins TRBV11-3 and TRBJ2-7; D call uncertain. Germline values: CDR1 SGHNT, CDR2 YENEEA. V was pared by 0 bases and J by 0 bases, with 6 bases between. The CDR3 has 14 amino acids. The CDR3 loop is CASSLDRSSYEQYF. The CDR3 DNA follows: TGTGCCAGCAGCTTAGACCGGAGCTCCTACGAGCAGTACTTC.

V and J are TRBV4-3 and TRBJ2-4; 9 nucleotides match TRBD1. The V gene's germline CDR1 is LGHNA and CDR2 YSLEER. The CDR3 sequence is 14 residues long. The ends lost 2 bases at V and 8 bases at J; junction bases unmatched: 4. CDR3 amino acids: CASSQRTGVDIQYF. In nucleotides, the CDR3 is TGCGCCAGCAGCCAAAGGACAGGGGTTGACATTCAGTACTTC.

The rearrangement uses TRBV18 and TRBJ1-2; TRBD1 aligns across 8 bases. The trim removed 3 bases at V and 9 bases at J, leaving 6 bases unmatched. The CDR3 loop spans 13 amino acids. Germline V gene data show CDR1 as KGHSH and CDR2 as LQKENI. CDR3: CASSPQDRVSYTF. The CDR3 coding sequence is TGTGCCAGCTCACCTCAGGACAGGGTCAGCTACACCTTC.

The chain's CDR3 is CASSGTGSSYNEQFF. The CDR3 DNA reads as TGTGCCAGCAGCGGGACCGGGAGCTCCTACAATGAGCAGTTCTTC. The chain couples TRBV5-4 to TRBJ2-1; tentatively, D is TRBD2 (6 bases). The CDR3 is made up of 15 amino acids. Germline V gene lookup returns CDR1 SGHNT and CDR2 YYREEE (reference sequence). Trimming took off 4 bases at V and 0 bases at J, with 11 bases between the two ends.